Reported below is one T cell receptor (beta chain). The CDR3 totals 14 residues. The J segment lost 5 bases and the V segment lost 5 bases, leaving 3 bases of the junction unmatched. The germline V gene has CDR1 MNHEY and CDR2 SMNVEV (reference sequence). Original data processing: Estimated nucleated cell counts came from reference gene primer amplification. Libraries were prepared by immunoSEQ multiplex PCR; TCRdb keeps only in-frame clonotypes and omits some of them. For V, J and clone size, that table is used; D and trimming come from the DNA. The data show just under 350,000 clones, around nine tenths seen once. This sample is drawn from a study of blood T cell repertoires in COVID-19. Across the whole study: Samples came from the United States, Italy and Spain, spanning acute and convalescent COVID-19. PBMCs, B-cell-depleted T cells, or T cells were the source of the cDNA or gDNA that made up the material.

The rearrangement uses TRBV27 and TRBJ1-5; 10 bases match TRBD1. This TCR was recovered from a woman younger than 35 who had recovered from COVID-19. Input material: peripheral blood. In DNA, the CDR3 is TGTGCCAGCAGTCCGGGGACAGGGGATCAGCCCCAGCATTTT. Translating gives CASSPGTGDQPQHF.